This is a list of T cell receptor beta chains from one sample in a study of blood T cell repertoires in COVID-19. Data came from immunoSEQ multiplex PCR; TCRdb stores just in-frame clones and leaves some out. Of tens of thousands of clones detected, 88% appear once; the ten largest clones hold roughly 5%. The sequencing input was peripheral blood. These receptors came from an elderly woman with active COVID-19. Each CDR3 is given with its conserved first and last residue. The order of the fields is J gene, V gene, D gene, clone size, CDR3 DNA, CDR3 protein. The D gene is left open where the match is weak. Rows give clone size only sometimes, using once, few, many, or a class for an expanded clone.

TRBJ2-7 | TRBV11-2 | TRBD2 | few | TGTGCCAGCAGCCTCGGGCTAGCGGGGAGCGAGCAGTACTTC | CASSLGLAGSEQYF
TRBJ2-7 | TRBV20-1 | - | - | TGCAGTGCTAGTCGGGCAGGGGTTTTAAGCTACGAGCAGTACTTC | CSASRAGVLSYEQYF
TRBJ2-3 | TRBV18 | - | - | TGTGCCAGCTCACCCCAGGGGTTTAGCACAGATACGCAGTATTTT | CASSPQGFSTDTQYF
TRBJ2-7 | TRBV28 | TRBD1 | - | TGTGCCAGCAGTTTATATATACAGGGGGCGTATGAGCAGTACTTC | CASSLYIQGAYEQYF
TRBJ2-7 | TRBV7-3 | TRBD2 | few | TGTGCCAGCAGCTTGATGGGGACTAGCGGCTACGAGCAGTACTTC | CASSLMGTSGYEQYF
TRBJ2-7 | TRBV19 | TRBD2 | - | TGTGCCAGTAGTATGGCGGGGACTAGGGGGGTCGAGCAGTACTTC | CASSMAGTRGVEQYF
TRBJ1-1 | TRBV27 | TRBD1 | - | TGTGCCAGCAGTTCGTCTACTCGGACAGGGTTGAGCACTGAAGCTTTCTTT | CASSSSTRTGLSTEAFF
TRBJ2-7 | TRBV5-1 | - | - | TGCGCCAGCAGCGGCGGAGGGCGGGTCGAGCAGTACTTC | CASSGGGRVEQYF
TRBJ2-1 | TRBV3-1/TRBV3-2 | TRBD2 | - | TGTGCCAGCAGCCTGGGACCGGTTAGCGGGGCCTACAATGAGCAGTTCTTC | CASSLGPVSGAYNEQFF
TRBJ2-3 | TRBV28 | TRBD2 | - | TGTGCCAGCAGTTTGGGGGGGAGAGTTCAGTATTTT | CASSLGGRVQYF
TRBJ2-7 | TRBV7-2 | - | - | TGTGCCAGCAGCTCAGGAGGGGCAGGGCCGGGGGAGCAGTACTTC | CASSSGGAGPGEQYF
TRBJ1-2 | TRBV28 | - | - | TGTGCCAGCACCACCCCCGGACAGCTTTATGGCTACACCTTC | CASTTPGQLYGYTF
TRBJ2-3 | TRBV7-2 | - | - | TGTGCCAGCAGCTTCCAAGTCAGAGATACGCAGTATTTT | CASSFQVRDTQYF
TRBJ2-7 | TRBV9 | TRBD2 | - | TGTGCCAGCAGCCCCCGACTAGCGGGAGGACTCTACGAGCAGTACTTC | CASSPRLAGGLYEQYF
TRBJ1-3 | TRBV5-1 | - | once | TGCGCCAGCAGCTTGGAGGGAGCCCGGGGTGGAAACACCATATATTTT | CASSLEGARGGNTIYF
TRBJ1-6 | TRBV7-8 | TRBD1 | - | TGTGCCAGCAGCCTAGACAGGGCTTATTCACCCCTCCACTTT | CASSLDRAYSPLHF
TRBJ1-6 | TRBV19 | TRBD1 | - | TGTGCCAGTAGGGGACAGGGGGAAAATTCACCCCTCCACTTT | CASRGQGENSPLHF
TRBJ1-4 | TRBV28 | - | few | TGTGCCAGCAGTCCCTTACAGGGAACTAATGAAAAACTGTTTTTT | CASSPLQGTNEKLFF
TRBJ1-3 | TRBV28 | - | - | TGTGCCAGCAGCCCCGGGGGGGTAGCTGGAAACACCATATATTTT | CASSPGGVAGNTIYF
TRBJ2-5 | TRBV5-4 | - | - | TGTGCCAGCAGCTTTGGACGGGGCCAAGAGACCCAGTACTTC | CASSFGRGQETQYF
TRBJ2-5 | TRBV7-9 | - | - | TGTGCCAGCGGAAGGGAGCAAGAGACCCAGTACTTC | CASGREQETQYF
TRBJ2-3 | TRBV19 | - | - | TGTGCCAGTAGTACCCACCTTGGCGGGGGCTATGATACGCAGTATTTT | CASSTHLGGGYDTQYF
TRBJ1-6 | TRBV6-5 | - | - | TGTGCCAGCAGTTACTCGGGCAGCTACTATAATTCACCCCTCCACTTT | CASSYSGSYYNSPLHF
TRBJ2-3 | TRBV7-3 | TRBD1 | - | TGTGCCAGCAGATTAGGACAGGGGGTAGATACGCAGTATTTT | CASRLGQGVDTQYF
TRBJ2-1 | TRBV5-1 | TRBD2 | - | TGCGCCAGCAGCTCGGATGGGGGGAGGGCCAGGGATGAGCAGTTCTTC | CASSSDGGRARDEQFF
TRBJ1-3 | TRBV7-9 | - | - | TGTGCCAGCAGCCCGGGGGATGCGTCTGGAAACACCATATATTTT | CASSPGDASGNTIYF
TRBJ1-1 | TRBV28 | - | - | TGTGCCAGCAGTCCCCGCGGGGGGATAATTGAAGCTTTCTTT | CASSPRGGIIEAFF
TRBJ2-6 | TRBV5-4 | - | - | TGTGCCAGCAGCTCCGACATGTCAAGATTCAGCTCTGGGGCCAACGTCCTGACTTTC | CASSSDMSRFSSGANVLTF
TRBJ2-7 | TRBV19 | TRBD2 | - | TGTGCCAGTAGTCGGCTAGCGGGAGGGCCTGGCGGCGAGCAGTACTTC | CASSRLAGGPGGEQYF
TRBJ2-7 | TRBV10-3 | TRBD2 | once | TGTGCCATCAGTGAACTAGCGGGAGACTACGAGCAGTACTTC | CAISELAGDYEQYF
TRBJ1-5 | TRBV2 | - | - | TGTGCCAGCAGTGTGAAGGTTTACAGGGTTTATCATTTT | CASSVKVYRVYHF
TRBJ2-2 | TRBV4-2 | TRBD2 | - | TGTGCCAGCAGCCAAGTCAGCGGGGGGGGAGACACCGGGGAGCTGTTTTTT | CASSQVSGGGDTGELFF
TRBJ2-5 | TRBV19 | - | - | TGTGCCAGTAGCACAGGGGGGGCCCAGTACTTC | CASSTGGAQYF
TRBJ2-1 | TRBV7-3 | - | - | TGTGCCAGCAGCCTCGGGTCATGGGTCAATGAGCAGTTCTTC | CASSLGSWVNEQFF
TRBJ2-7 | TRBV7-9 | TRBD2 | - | TGTGCCAGCAGCTTAGTAGCGGGACCGGGGGAGCAGTACTTC | CASSLVAGPGEQYF
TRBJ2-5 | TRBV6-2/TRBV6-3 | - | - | TGTGCCAGCAGTTACTGGGGGCGGGAAGAGACCCAGTACTTC | CASSYWGREETQYF
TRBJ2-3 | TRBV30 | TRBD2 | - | TGTGCCTGGGGACTAGCGGGAGTTGGAGCAGATACGCAGTATTTT | CAWGLAGVGADTQYF
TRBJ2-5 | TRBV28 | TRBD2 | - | TGTGCCAGCGGAACAGCGGGAGTGGAGGAGACCCAGTACTTC | CASGTAGVEETQYF
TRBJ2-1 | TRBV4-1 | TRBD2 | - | TGCGCCAGCAGCCAAGCTGCCTGGCTAGCGGGAGCAGAGCAGTTCTTC | CASSQAAWLAGAEQFF
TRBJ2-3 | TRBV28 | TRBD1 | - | TGTGCCAGCAGTCTCCCGCGGACAGGGACAGATACGCAGTATTTT | CASSLPRTGTDTQYF
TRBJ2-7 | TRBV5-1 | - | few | TGCGCCAGCAGCCCGCAGCCGGGAGCCTACGAGCAGTACTTC | CASSPQPGAYEQYF
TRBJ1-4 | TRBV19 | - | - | TGTGCCAGTAGTATAGACCTGACAGCAACTAATGAAAAACTGTTTTTT | CASSIDLTATNEKLFF
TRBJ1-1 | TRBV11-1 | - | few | TGTGCCAGCAGCCCTACAGGCTTAATGAACACTGAAGCTTTCTTT | CASSPTGLMNTEAFF
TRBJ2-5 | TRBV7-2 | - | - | TGTGCCAGCAGCTTATCCCCGGGAGCCTGGGAGACCCAGTACTTC | CASSLSPGAWETQYF
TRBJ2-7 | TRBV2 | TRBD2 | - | TGTGCCAGCAGAGAGGGAGGGCGTGGCGAGCAGTACTTC | CASREGGRGEQYF
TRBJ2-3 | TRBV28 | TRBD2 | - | TGTGCCAGCGGACTAGCGTACCTAGGTGATACGCAGTATTTT | CASGLAYLGDTQYF
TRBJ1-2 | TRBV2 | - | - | TGTGCCAGCATTGCCGGTCACCCCTATGGCTACACCTTC | CASIAGHPYGYTF
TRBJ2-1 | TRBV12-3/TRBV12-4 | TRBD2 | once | TGTGCCAGCAGTTTAACTAGCGGGAATTTATGTTTCTTC | CASSLTSGNLCFF
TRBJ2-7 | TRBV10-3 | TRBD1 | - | TGTGCCATCAGGACCCGGGACAGGGACGAGCAGTACTTC | CAIRTRDRDEQYF
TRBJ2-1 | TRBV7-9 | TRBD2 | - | TGTGCCAGCAGCTTTTTAGCGGGAGCTTACAATGAGCAGTTCTTC | CASSFLAGAYNEQFF
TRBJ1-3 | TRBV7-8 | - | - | TGTGCCAGCAGCTTAGGGGCAGCCGCAGCACCTGGAAACACCATATATTTT | CASSLGAAAAPGNTIYF
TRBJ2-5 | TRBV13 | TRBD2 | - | TGTGCCAGCAGCTTAAGGGTTGGAGTAGCGGGAGTTCAAGAGACCCAGTACTTC | CASSLRVGVAGVQETQYF
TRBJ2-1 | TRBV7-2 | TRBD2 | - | TGTGCCAGCAGCTACGGACTAGCGTACAATGAGCAGTTCTTC | CASSYGLAYNEQFF